This T cell receptor (beta chain) was identified in a study of cytomegalovirus exposure and HLA in healthy donors. Remarks on this clone: Antigen specificity is unknown.

Whole-study findings and limits: A prior analysis recorded that most TCR beta V segments were productive about 90% or about 30% of the time. Follow-up analysis found HLA locus-dependent TCR association rates, highest for DRB1 and lowest for HLA-C.

PCR employed 60 Vbeta and 13 Jbeta primers. Libraries were prepared by immunoSEQ multiplex PCR; TCRdb keeps only in-frame clonotypes and omits some of them. The sample records roughly 90,000 clones, around 84% being singletons. Germline values: CDR1 SGHRS, CDR2 YFSETQ. CDR3 length: 14 residues. Losses at the gene ends were 4 bases for V and 3 bases for J; bases not matched to a gene: 5. Input material: PBMCs. V usage is TRBV5-1 and J usage is TRBJ2-7, with 9 bases that match TRBD1. The sequence derives from a woman aged 40 to 50 in good health and CMV-seropositive. Here the CDR3 reads CASSPLDRGYEQYF. The DNA of the CDR3 is TGCGCCAGCAGCCCATTGGACAGGGGCTACGAGCAGTACTTC. Filled out from reference TRBV5-1 and TRBJ2-7, the complete variable domain reads KAGVTQTPRYLIKTRGQQVTLSCSPISGHRSVSWYQQTPGQGLQFLFEYFSETQRNKGNFPGRFSGRQFSNSRSEMNVSTLELGDSALYLCASSPLDRGYEQYFGPGTRLTVT.